This TCR beta chain was documented in a study of T cell repertoires in MIS-A myocarditis (dated by TCRdb to 2022 to 2024). V ends up 3 bases short and J 6 bases short, with an unmatched junction base count of 10. Its CDR3 holds 15 amino acids, cysteine through phenylalanine. The read is trimmed to its CDR3 DNA, 45 bases read in frame from base 1. According to the germline V gene (reference sequence), CDR1 reads DFQATT and CDR2 reads SNEGSKA. The immunoSEQ bias-controlled multiplex PCR was used to amplify TCRbeta CDR3 regions, which were then sequenced at high throughput. In the authors' own workflow: The immunoSEQ vendor pipeline collapsed and filtered the CDR3 sequences so that the abundance and frequency of each unique TCRbeta CDR3 could be quantified. CD-HIT clustered dominant CDR3 amino acid sequences with SARS-CoV-2-specific ImmuneCODE TCRbeta sequences at a 90% global sequence identity threshold. Clones at frequencies from 0.1 to 1 were categorized as hyperexpanded, and clones at frequencies from 0.01 to 0.1 were categorized as large. MiXCR was used to confirm CDR3 amino acid sequences and V and J gene assignments of dominant clones. The R stringdist package was used to compute Levenshtein distances between the patient clonotypes and the ImmuneCODE hits. Here the immuneACCESS table is served through TCRdb, limited to in-frame sequences with V and J called. Missing clones are a known gap in these copies; in checked studies unresolved V genes cover under half, and the rest lacks a known reason. V and J calls and clone size are as listed in that table; D and trimming were resolved from the DNA. A total of 11,000 or so clones appear in this sample, about 83% of them only once. Of the sample, 25% to 35% is held by the ten largest clones.

The QIAamp DNA FFPE kit was used to extract genomic DNA from formalin-fixed paraffin-embedded autopsy tissue. A remark on this clone: Its antigen is currently not known. No base quality values were provided; no much bigger clone lies one nucleotide off. The sample has other DNA sequences that encode this CDR3 too.

The sequence derives from a man aged 18 to 35 with fulminant myocarditis from multisystem inflammatory syndrome in adults (MIS-A) after COVID-19. Sequenced input: right ventricle heart tissue obtained at autopsy. According to the study, the label for this sample's cell subset or site signals: cardiac tissue sample (left or right ventricle, interventricular septum, or pericardium). The sequence links TRBV20-1 to TRBJ2-3, and 9 junction bases match TRBD2. The CDR3 reads as follows: CSASFRASGVDTQYF. The DNA is as follows: TGCAGTGCTAGTTTTCGGGCTAGCGGGGTGGATACGCAGTATTTT.